This T cell receptor beta chain was recorded in a study of blood T cells in healthy people across ages. Study-wide results and caveats: Observed TCR beta diversity per million T cells went down as age went up. This fall followed a roughly linear course with age. As naive T cell percentage varied, TCR beta diversity correlated strongly with it.

Germline assignment: CDR1 MGHRA and CDR2 YSYEKL. The CDR3 consists of 16 residues. Losses at the gene ends were 0 bases for V and 5 bases for J; bases not matched to a gene: 9. Staff drew around 10 milliliters of peripheral blood from each donor. It was with a sample-barcoded 5' primer and a J-beta primer mix that a second PCR of roughly 7 to 12 cycles was run. TCRdb re-analysed the 5' RACE reads in MiXCR, keeping a single row per CDR3 protein. Among 1,300,000 or so distinct CDR3 sequences listed, approximately 63% were seen once. In this sample, this clonotype turned up a few times. The antigen remains undetermined.

This chain links TRBV4-1 with TRBJ2-7; 8 bases map to TRBD1. The TCR comes from a man younger than 30 in good health. Sequenced input: blood. The CDR3 protein is CASSQESGTGFNEQYF. The CDR3 DNA reads as TGCGCCAGCAGCCAAGAGTCTGGGACAGGATTCAACGAGCAGTACTTC.